This T cell receptor beta chain was recovered during a study of blood T cell repertoires in COVID-19. Source study methods: Reference gene primer amplification in the assay estimated nucleated cell counts. Produced via immunoSEQ multiplex PCR; TCRdb's table is partial and in-frame only. V and J calls and clone size are those listed in that table; D and trimming were worked out from the DNA. The data hold around 110,000 clones, with about 80% observed a single time. V gave up 0 bases and J gave up 11 bases, with 20 bases separating them. From germline, CDR1 is SGHRS and CDR2 YFSETQ. CDR3 size: 15 residues.

The chain has TRBV5-1 and TRBJ1-2; D call uncertain. The clonotype comes from a man aged 65 to 85 with active or convalescent COVID-19. The source material was peripheral blood. The CDR3 nucleotides read TGCGCCAGCAGCTTGGCCGGGAACCAATACCCCGATTACACCTTC. Translating it yields CASSLAGNQYPDYTF. The entire variable domain, with the rest obtained from reference TRBV5-1 and TRBJ1-2, is as follows: KAGVTQTPRYLIKTRGQQVTLSCSPISGHRSVSWYQQTPGQGLQFLFEYFSETQRNKGNFPGRFSGRQFSNSRSEMNVSTLELGDSALYLCASSLAGNQYPDYTFGSGTRLTVV.